Below are 17 T cell receptor beta chains sequenced from a single sample in a study of response to subunit inactivated influenza vaccine. TCRdb re-analysed the RT-PCR reads in MiXCR, keeping a single row per CDR3 protein. In the table there are just under 550,000 distinct CDR3 sequences, under 25% of which are singletons. These data also formed part of another study, on T cells expressing NK-cell markers. This second report adds: The cDNA for TCR beta came from 5'RACE template switching with UMIs.

Sequencing used CD4+ T cells sorted from PBMCs, obtained 12 days after vaccination. The receptor set was obtained from a man over 45 who received an inactivated influenza vaccine.

This clonotype was picked up one time. At one of its ends the junction is not consistent with the germline gene, which may arise from a read error. The chain employs TRBV11-2 and TRBJ1-1, with 9 nucleotides matching TRBD1. The CDR3 runs to 15 residues. CDR1 SGHAT and CDR2 FQNNGV come from the germline V gene. The CDR3 loop is CASSVDRGKNTEAFF. The CDR3 coding sequence is TGTGCCAGCAGCGTAGACAGGGGGAAGAACACTGAAGCTTTCTTT.

The rearrangement joins TRBV5-6 to TRBJ2-1, with TRBD1 matching over 9 bases. The germline V gene encodes CDR1 SGHDT and CDR2 YYEEEE. The CDR3 is 16 residues long. V dropped 4 bases and J dropped 7; count of bases not matched to a gene: 12. The CDR3 sequence: CASSPIDRGRLNEQFF. The CDR3 DNA reads as TGTGCCAGCAGCCCAATTGACAGGGGGAGATTGAATGAGCAGTTCTTC.

This sequence joins TRBV6-2 or TRBV6-3 and TRBJ2-7, with 10 bases that match TRBD2. Germline-derived CDR1 and CDR2 are MNHEY and SVGEGT. Trimming cost V 2 bases and J 2 bases; bases outside gene matches: 3. The CDR3 is made up of 15 amino acids. The chain's CDR3 is CASSYGTSVPYEQYF. The CDR3 DNA follows: TGTGCCAGCAGTTACGGGACTAGCGTCCCCTACGAGCAGTACTTC.

The chain joins TRBV6-2 or TRBV6-3 to TRBJ2-7; D call uncertain. Trimming stripped 5 bases from V and 6 bases from J, with 14 bases between. The germline CDR1 and CDR2 sequences are MNHEY and SVGEGT. CDR3 size: 13 residues. This chain's CDR3 is CASSLNSLGEQYF. Written as DNA, the CDR3 is TGTGCCAGCAGTCTCAACAGCCTTGGCGAGCAGTACTTC.

This chain connects TRBV14 to TRBJ2-5, with D possibly matching TRBD2 (5 bases). The germline gives CDR1 SGHDN, CDR2 FVKESK. The CDR3 is made up of 14 amino acids. Trimming took off 2 bases at V and 6 bases at J, with 13 bases between the two ends. CDR3 region: CASSQPGMSQTQYF. The CDR3 DNA follows: TGTGCCAGCAGCCAACCGGGGATGAGCCAGACCCAGTACTTC.

This chain connects TRBV7-9 to TRBJ2-7; 7 positions agree with TRBD1. After removal of 10 bases from V and 2 bases from J, the junction contained 11 bases not matched to a gene. Looked up from germline, CDR1 is SEHNR and CDR2 is FQNEAQ (reference sequence). The CDR3 is 14 residues long. CDR3 in DNA: TGTGCCATCCAAGACAGGGCATCTACCTACGAGCAGTACTTC. Residues: CAIQDRASTYEQYF.

This clonotype was observed a handful of times. The rearrangement uses TRBV4-3 and TRBJ2-7; 9 bases fit TRBD1. Germline loops: CDR1 LGHNA, CDR2 YSLEER. The trim removed 1 base at V and 0 bases at J, leaving 4 bases unmatched. The CDR3 totals 16 residues. CDR3 bases: TGCGCCAGCAGCCAAGGGACAGGGGCCATCTCCTACGAGCAGTACTTC. It is translated as CASSQGTGAISYEQYF.

The V gene is TRBV11-2, the J gene TRBJ2-3, with 8 bases matching TRBD2. The CDR3 runs to 15 residues. Germline CDR1 SGHAT, CDR2 FQNNGV. Trimming removed 4 bases from V and 3 bases from J; junction bases left unmatched: 6. The DNA of the CDR3 is TGTGCCAGCAGCTCCCTTAAGCGGGGGACAGATACGCAGTATTTT. Protein sequence: CASSSLKRGTDTQYF.

The V call is TRBV12-3 or TRBV12-4, the J call TRBJ2-5; 8 bases agree with TRBD1. This CDR3 spans 16 amino acids. V was pared by 4 bases and J by 4 bases, with 11 bases of the junction left unmatched. The CDR3 DNA reads TGTGCCAGCAGTTACGGGAAAACAGGGGGTCGAGAGACCCAGTACTTC. Protein sequence: CASSYGKTGGRETQYF.

The J gene is TRBJ1-1, the V gene TRBV3-1; D not certain. The V end lost 1 base, the J end lost 7 bases, and 4 bases lay between the germline ends. The CDR3 length is 11 residues. Germline assignment: CDR1 LGHDT and CDR2 YNNKEL (reference sequence). This chain's CDR3 is CASSQGVEAFF. In DNA, the CDR3 is TGTGCCAGCAGCCAAGGGGTTGAAGCTTTCTTT.

This clonotype was counted a few times. The chain joins TRBV7-2 to TRBJ2-1; 8 nucleotides agree with TRBD1. The CDR3 contains 13 residues. Germline loops: CDR1 SGHTA, CDR2 FQGNSA. V dropped 0 bases and J dropped 15; count of bases not matched to a gene: 7. The CDR3 region is CASSLAKGQGRFF. CDR3 in DNA: TGTGCCAGCAGCTTAGCGAAAGGACAGGGACGGTTCTTC.

This clonotype was recorded a few times. The genes are TRBV20-1 and TRBJ1-6; D is perhaps TRBD1 (5 bases). Germline V lookup: CDR1 DFQATT, CDR2 SNEGSKA (reference sequence). This CDR3 has 14 amino acids. Trimming shortened V by 1 base and J by 6 bases, and 10 bases separated the two germline ends. The CDR3 here is CSARAGGPNSPLHF. In DNA form, the CDR3 reads TGCAGTGCTAGAGCGGGGGGTCCTAATTCACCCCTCCACTTT.

In its sample, this clonotype was seen a few times. The rearrangement joins TRBV28 to TRBJ2-7, with 11 nucleotides matching TRBD2. J was trimmed by 0 bases and V by 2 bases; bases with no gene match: 6. Germline V CDR1 and CDR2: MDHEN, SYDVKM. The CDR3 is 17 residues long. This chain's CDR3 is CASSLIAGGRNSYEQYF. The CDR3 DNA sequence: TGTGCCAGCAGTTTAATAGCGGGAGGGCGCAACTCCTACGAGCAGTACTTC.

CDR3 loop: CASSETGRSYEQYF. The CDR3 DNA reads TGTGCCAGCAGTGAAACCGGGAGAAGCTACGAGCAGTACTTC. The rearrangement links TRBV6-1 to TRBJ2-7; D perhaps matches TRBD2 (6 bases). Trimming cost V 2 bases and J 3 bases, with 11 bases left between them. CDR1 and CDR2 from the germline V gene are MNHNS and SASEGT. The CDR3 runs 14 residues.

This chain links TRBV4-3 with TRBJ1-3, with unresolved D. Germline V gene sequence: CDR1 LGHNA, CDR2 YSLEER. V gave up 0 bases and J gave up 0 bases, with 9 bases separating them. The CDR3 is made up of 16 amino acids. The CDR3 region has the DNA TGCGCCAGCAGCCAAGACTACGGTCCCTCTGGAAACACCATATATTTT. It yields the protein CASSQDYGPSGNTIYF.

The chain recombines TRBV4-3 with TRBJ2-3, with TRBD1 identical over 7 bases. This CDR3 comprises 15 residues. CDR1 and CDR2 (germline): LGHNA, YSLEER. Unmatched junction bases numbered 5, after V lost 3 bases and J lost 2 bases. The CDR3 coding sequence is TGCGCCAGCAGCCATGGACAGGCGTTCACAGATACGCAGTATTTT. Its translation is CASSHGQAFTDTQYF.

The CDR3 protein is CSASRPGHYQETQYF. The CDR3 DNA sequence: TGCAGTGCTTCAAGACCGGGACACTACCAAGAGACCCAGTACTTC. The chain has TRBV20-1 and TRBJ2-5, with TRBD1 as a possible D gene (6 bases). V shed 5 bases and J shed 0 bases, with 16 bases lying between them. The germline gives CDR1 DFQATT, CDR2 SNEGSKA (reference sequence). This CDR3 contains 15 residues.